The table lists the clone carrying this T cell receptor beta chain with a count of one. These data originate in a study of technical replicates of blood from several donors. Method: immunoSEQ multiplex PCR; TCRdb's copy keeps in-frame clones and lacks some. The repertoire holds 50,000 to 70,000 clones, with 93% as singletons. Trimming cost V 1 base and J 1 base; bases outside gene matches: 6. Germline CDR1 LGHNA, CDR2 YNFKEQ. The CDR3 length is 17 residues. The J gene is TRBJ2-3, the V gene TRBV4-2, with 9 bases identical to TRBD2. The sequenced sample was PBMCs. The clonotype originates from a human donor in good health. Some clones in this sample may be carry-over from other donors' samples. The CDR3 is CASSQGSAGGGTDTQYF. The CDR3 nucleotides read TGTGCCAGCAGCCAAGGTTCGGCGGGGGGGGGCACAGATACGCAGTATTTT.